The T cell receptor beta chain described here comes from a study of beta chain features in type 1 diabetes listed by TCRdb under 2018. For the wider study: Mean age, gender distribution, total cell number and subset yield did not differ between patients and healthy donors. A total of over 90,000,000 sorted cells were examined across all samples, and a strong correlation was observed between cell number per subset and RNA yield. The study compared the TCRB repertoires of sorted circulating CD4+ T cell subsets in recently diagnosed type 1 diabetes patients with those in matched healthy donors. Regulatory and stem cell-like memory subsets were isolated from only 8 patients and about eight healthy donors, whereas naive and central memory subsets came from all 28 donors.

This clone was found a few times. Its antigen remains undetermined. No per-base quality is available; no much larger clone lies one base away. General conclusions and limits of the study: Shorter templates might have been favored by PCR, but patient and control samples were amplified and corrected together, so both groups would have been affected equally by any skew. Because cDNA was sequenced instead of genomic DNA, highly expressing activated cells could be over-represented, though the groups showed no difference in activation or CD3 levels. Because small numbers of individuals were included in the HLA sub-analyses, any influence of HLA type on TCRB rearrangement was left unresolved. Fewer insertions and more nucleotide deletions at VDJ recombination sites were observed in patients with type 1 diabetes, implying thymic rearrangement abnormalities. Naive, central memory and regulatory TCRB repertoires appeared more similar among patients than among healthy donors. A moderate but significant shortening of TCRB CDR3 length was observed in type 1 diabetes patients in all four CD4+ subsets.

The entire isolated RNA was reverse transcribed using the High Capacity cDNA Reverse Transcription Kit, and thus expressed TCRB transcripts were sequenced. For stem cell-like memory T cell samples, survey-depth immunoSEQ sequencing was used, averaging about 1.01 million total reads per sample. After sorted cells were lysed in RLT buffer, RNA was extracted with DNase-treated RNeasy Micro or Mini kits, with the choice depending on cell number. To prevent cross-contamination, each cell subset was processed individually, whereas patient and healthy donor samples were processed jointly. The immunoSEQ multiplex PCR was used to amplify TCRB sequences from cDNA, generating 87-bp fragments that spanned the CDR3 region. Sequencing of the amplicons was done on the Illumina HiSeq platform. Processing in the source paper ran as follows. Synthetic template baselines were used to correct PCR bias computationally, reads within Hamming distance 2 were collapsed together, and singletons that could not be merged were discarded. Reads were aligned against IMGT so that V, D and J genes, CDR3 length and insertions or deletions at six rearrangement sites could be assigned. Within each subset, clonotype counts were normalized to the number of sorted cells before true diversity and Gini coefficients were calculated with the tcR R package. The overlap coefficient, calculated on TCRB nucleotide sequences, was used to quantify repertoire sharing. Sourced from immuneACCESS, this table was stored by TCRdb with only in-frame sequences that have V and J called. A share of the clones is absent; for the studies checked, an unresolved V gene accounts for under half, and the remainder has no known explanation. The V and J calls and clone size were taken over from that table, and D and trimming were inferred from the DNA. The sample table contains 110,000 or so clones; only one count was recorded for under 40% of them. The ten largest clones take up about 0.07% of the sample.

After removal of 2 bases from V and 7 bases from J, the junction retains 7 bases not matched to a gene. The germline V gene (reference sequence) gives CDR1 as GTSNPN and CDR2 as SVGIG. The CDR3, from cysteine to phenylalanine, totals 13 residues. Just the 39-base CDR3 DNA is kept, in frame starting at base 1. A single peripheral blood draw of around 120 mL on average was collected from each donor into heparinised tubes. Using a panel that included CD45RO, CCR7, CD25, CD127, CD95 and CD27, naive, central memory, regulatory and stem cell-like memory CD4+ T cells were sorted on a BD FACSAria II. All sorted populations exceeded 95% purity. Right away, PBMCs were isolated by Lymphoprep density gradient centrifugation and were stained directly, with no culture step. Samples were stained and sorted in pairs, with one healthy donor and one patient per experiment, so that batch effects were minimized.

What was sequenced was stem cell memory CD4+ T cells from blood. According to the study, the label for this sample's cell subset or site signals: stem cell-like memory CD4+ T cells. The clonotype was recovered from a woman aged 18-30 years in good health. The chain was built from TRBV30 and TRBJ1-2; 7 junctional bases match TRBD1. Here is the DNA: TGTGCCTGGAGTCGACAGGGAATGGGTGGCTACACCTTC. It translates as CAWSRQGMGGYTF.